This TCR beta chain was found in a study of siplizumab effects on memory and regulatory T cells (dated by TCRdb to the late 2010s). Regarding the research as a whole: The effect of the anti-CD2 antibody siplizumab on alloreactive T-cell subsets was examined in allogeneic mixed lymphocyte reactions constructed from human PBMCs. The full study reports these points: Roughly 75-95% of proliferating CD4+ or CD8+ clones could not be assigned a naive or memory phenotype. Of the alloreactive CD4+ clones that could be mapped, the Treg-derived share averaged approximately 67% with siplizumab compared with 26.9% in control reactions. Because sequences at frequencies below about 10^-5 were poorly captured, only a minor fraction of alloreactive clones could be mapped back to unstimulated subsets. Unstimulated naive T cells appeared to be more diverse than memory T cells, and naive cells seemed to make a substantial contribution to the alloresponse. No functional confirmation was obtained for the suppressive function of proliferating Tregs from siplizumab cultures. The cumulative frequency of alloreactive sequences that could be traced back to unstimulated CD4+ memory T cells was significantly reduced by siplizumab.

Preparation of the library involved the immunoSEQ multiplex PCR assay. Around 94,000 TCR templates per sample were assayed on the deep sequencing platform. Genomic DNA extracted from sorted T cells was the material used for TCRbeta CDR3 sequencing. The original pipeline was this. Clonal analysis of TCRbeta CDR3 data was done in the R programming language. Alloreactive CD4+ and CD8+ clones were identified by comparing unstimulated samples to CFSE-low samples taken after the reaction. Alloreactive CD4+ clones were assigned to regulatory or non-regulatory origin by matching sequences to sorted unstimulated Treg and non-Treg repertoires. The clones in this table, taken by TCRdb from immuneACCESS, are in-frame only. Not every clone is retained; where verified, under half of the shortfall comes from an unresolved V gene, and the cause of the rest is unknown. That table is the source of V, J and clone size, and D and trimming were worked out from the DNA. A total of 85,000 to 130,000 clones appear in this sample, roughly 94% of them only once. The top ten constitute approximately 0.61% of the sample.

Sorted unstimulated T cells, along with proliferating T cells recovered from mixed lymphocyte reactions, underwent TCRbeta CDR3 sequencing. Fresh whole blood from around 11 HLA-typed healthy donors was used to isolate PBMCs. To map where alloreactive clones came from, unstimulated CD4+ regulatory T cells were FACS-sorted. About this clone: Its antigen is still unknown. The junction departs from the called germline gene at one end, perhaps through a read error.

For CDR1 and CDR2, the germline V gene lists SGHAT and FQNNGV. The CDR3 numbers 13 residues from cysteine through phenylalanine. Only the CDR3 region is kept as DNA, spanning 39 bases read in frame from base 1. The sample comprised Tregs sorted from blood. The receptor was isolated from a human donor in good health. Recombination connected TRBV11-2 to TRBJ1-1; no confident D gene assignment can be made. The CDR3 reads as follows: CASSLDRGPSTVF. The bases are TGTGCCAGCAGCTTAGATCGCGGCCCAAGCACTGTCTTT. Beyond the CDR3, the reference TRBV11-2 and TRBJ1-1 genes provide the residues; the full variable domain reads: EAGVAQSPRYKIIEKRQSVAFWCNPISGHATLYWYQQILGQGPKLLIQFQNNGVVDDSQLPKDRFSAERLKGVDSTLKIQPAKLEDSAVYLCASSLDRGPSTVFGQGTRLTVV.